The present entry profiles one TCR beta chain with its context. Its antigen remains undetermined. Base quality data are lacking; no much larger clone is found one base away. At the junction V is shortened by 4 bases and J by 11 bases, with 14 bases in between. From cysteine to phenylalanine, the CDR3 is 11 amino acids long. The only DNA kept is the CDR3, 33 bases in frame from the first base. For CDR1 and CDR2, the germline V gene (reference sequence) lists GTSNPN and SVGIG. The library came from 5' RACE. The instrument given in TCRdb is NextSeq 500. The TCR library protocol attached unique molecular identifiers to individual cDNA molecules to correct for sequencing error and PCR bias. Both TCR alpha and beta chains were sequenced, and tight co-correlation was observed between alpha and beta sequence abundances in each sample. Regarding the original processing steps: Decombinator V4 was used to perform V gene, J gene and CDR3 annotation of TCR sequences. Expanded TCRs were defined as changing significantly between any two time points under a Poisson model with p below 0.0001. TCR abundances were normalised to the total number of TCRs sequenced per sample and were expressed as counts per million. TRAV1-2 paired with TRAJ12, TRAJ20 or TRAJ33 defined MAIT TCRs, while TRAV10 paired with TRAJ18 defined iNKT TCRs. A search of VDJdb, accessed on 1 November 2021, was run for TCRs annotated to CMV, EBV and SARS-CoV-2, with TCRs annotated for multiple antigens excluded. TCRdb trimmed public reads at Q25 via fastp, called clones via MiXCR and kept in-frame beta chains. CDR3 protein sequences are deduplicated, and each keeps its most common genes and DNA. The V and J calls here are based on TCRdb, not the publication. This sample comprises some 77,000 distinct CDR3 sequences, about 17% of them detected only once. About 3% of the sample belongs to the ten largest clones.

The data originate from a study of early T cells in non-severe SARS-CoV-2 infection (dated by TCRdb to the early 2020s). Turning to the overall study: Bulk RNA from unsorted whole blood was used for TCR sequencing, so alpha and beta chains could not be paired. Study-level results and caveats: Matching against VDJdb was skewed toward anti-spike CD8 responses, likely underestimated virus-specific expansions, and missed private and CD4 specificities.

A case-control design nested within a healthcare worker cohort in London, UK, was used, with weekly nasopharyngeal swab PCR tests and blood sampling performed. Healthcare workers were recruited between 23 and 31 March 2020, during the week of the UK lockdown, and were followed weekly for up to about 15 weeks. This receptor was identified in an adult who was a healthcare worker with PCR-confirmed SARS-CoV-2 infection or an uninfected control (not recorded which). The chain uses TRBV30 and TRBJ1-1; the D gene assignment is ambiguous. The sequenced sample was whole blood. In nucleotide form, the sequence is TGTGCCTGGACCCGTAGAGGTGGGGCTTTCTTT. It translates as CAWTRRGGAFF. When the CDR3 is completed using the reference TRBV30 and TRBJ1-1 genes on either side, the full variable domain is SQTIHQWPATLVQPVGSPLSLECTVEGTSNPNLYWYRQAAGRGLQLLFYSVGIGQISSEVPQNLSASRPQDRQFILSSKKLLLSDSGFYLCAWTRRGGAFFGQGTRLTVV.